This T cell receptor (beta chain) comes out of a study of blood T cell repertoires in COVID-19. Study-wide context: Whether acute or convalescent, the COVID-19 samples came from the United States, Italy and Spain. From T cells, B-cell-depleted T cells, or PBMCs came the material, which was cDNA or gDNA.

The method was immunoSEQ multiplex PCR; TCRdb's version includes in-frame clones alone and lacks a portion of them. The sample contains over 50,000 clones, 72% of which appear only once. CDR3 length: 15 residues. The germline gives CDR1 SGHRS, CDR2 YFSETQ. Unmatched junction bases numbered 7, after V lost 4 bases and J lost 7 bases. This TCR was recovered from a woman aged 70-85 years with COVID-19, enrolled during active disease. This chain joins TRBV5-1 and TRBJ2-2; TRBD2 matches at 10 bases. What was sequenced was peripheral blood. The CDR3 region has the DNA TGCGCCAGCAGCCCTGAGCGGGGGGGCCACGGGGAGCTGTTTTTT. Translated: CASSPERGGHGELFF.